This T cell receptor beta chain was documented in a study of monozygotic twins with inflammatory bowel disease (dated by TCRdb to the late 2010s). Context from the whole study: The complete study included some 28 monozygotic twin pairs: 19 IBD-discordant Danish pairs and nine German pairs, of which four were IBD-concordant and five were IBD-discordant. The search for disease-associated traits relied mainly on comparing, within discordant pairs, IBD patients with their genetically identical healthy co-twins. Each individual had, on average, about 151 000 unique TCRalpha sequences and 181 000 unique TCRbeta sequences available for analysis.

Notes on this clonotype: The clone's antigen remains unknown.

A roughly 2.6 ml peripheral blood sample was drawn into PAXgene tubes per donor and stored at -80°C. Without T cell sorting, total RNA was isolated from whole blood using the PAXgene blood miRNA kit on an automated QIAcube. Peripheral blood from monozygotic twin pairs concordant or discordant for inflammatory bowel disease was subjected to deep TCRalpha and TCRbeta repertoire profiling with unique molecular barcoding. For every twin pair, smoking habits were documented, and each individual was categorised as a current, former or never smoker. CDR1 SQVTM and CDR2 ANQGSEA are derived from the germline V gene. The CDR3 runs 12 residues from the cysteine to the phenylalanine. The DNA is unrecorded. Library generation was performed with 5' RACE. For each TCR library, approximately 4,000 ng of total RNA was used. For each sample, cDNA was synthesized in eight separate reactions using SMARTScribe reverse transcriptase. Unique molecular identifiers containing a 6-nucleotide sample barcode were introduced through template switching during cDNA synthesis. Two nested PCRs of about 16 and 10 cycles amplified the TCRalpha and TCRbeta cDNA, and bead purification followed each PCR. Before amplification, cDNA was treated with uracil DNA-glycosylase and purified using the QIAquick PCR purification kit. In the second PCR, Illumina TruSeq-compatible adapters and sample-specific barcodes were added. Library quality and concentration were checked on TapeStation and Qubit, and libraries were pooled at around 5 ng each. Sequencing of the pooled libraries was done on an Illumina HiSeq2500 single-index Rapid Run using custom sequencing primers and 2 x 100 bp reads. The original pipeline was this. PCR and sequencing errors were corrected by UMI-based consensus assembly using MiGEC version 1.2.6. MiXCR version 2.1.1 was used to carry out V(D)J alignment, clonotype assembly and CDR3 extraction. To normalise gene usage, clonotype sharing and MAIT/NKT TCR abundance, the analysis used the top 1000, 10 000 and 20 000 clonotypes per sample. Diversity was computed as the inverse Simpson index with the vegan R package after downsampling to 27 000 UMIs. Paired Mann-Whitney U tests were applied to discordant twin pairs, and Benjamini-Hochberg correction was used for multiple testing. TCRdb reprocessed the reads, so every CDR3 protein sequence counts as one entry and DNA is not shown. TCRdb, not the authors, supplied the V and J calls. This sample's records show roughly 320,000 distinct CDR3 sequences. The ten top clones hold 5.6% of the sample.

The investigation overall reported the following: Different T cell subtypes could not be distinguished in the analysis. No single strong signal or clonotype linked to IBD turned up in the results, so the idea that one exists was not supported. Compared with healthy twins, IBD patients had fewer clonotypes in common with other individuals, a difference most pronounced in patients showing signs of disease activity. Repertoire similarity did not differ between concordant and discordant twins, which could be due to limited statistical power. Because patients received different immunosuppressive treatments, the repertoires may have picked up extra background noise and variability between individuals. TCRbeta repertoire diversity, by inverse Simpson index, was decreased in IBD patients compared with their healthy co-twins.

This TCR was sampled from a human donor with ulcerative colitis or Crohn's disease, or a healthy co-twin of an affected twin (not recorded which). The chain is encoded by TRBV29-1 joined to TRBJ2-5. The specimen was blood. The CDR3 here reads CSEDFYGETQYF. When the CDR3 is completed using the reference TRBV29-1 and TRBJ2-5 genes on either side, the full variable domain is SAVISQKPSRDICQRGTSLTIQCQVDSQVTMMFWYRQQPGQSLTLIATANQGSEATYESGFVIDKFPISRPNLTFSTLTVSNMSPEDSSIYLCSEDFYGETQYFGPGTRLLVL.